The sequence of this T cell receptor beta chain was determined in a study of persistence of HIV-infected CD4 T cells. This was the immunoSEQ version 4 assay in survey mode. Each sample used up to about 1 ug genomic DNA diluted to around 10 ng/uL. Here immunoSEQ multiplex PCR was the method, and the copy in TCRdb shows in-frame clones only, minus some. This table has about 36,000 clones, around four fifths appearing once. Cells were stimulated with overlapping HIV-1 Gag 15-mer peptides. Sorted nonresponding memory CD4+ T cells were CD40L-negative, CD69-negative, CD45RO-high. These HIV-1-infected adults initiated suppressive ART in chronic infection. The CDR3 spans 14 residues. V dropped 3 bases and J dropped 8 bases, with 14 bases sitting between them. CDR1 SGHRS and CDR2 YFSETQ come from the germline V gene. Concerning this clone itself: Its antigen is unidentified.

The sequencing used cultured CD4+ T cells from PBMCs, collected from a patient who received antiretroviral therapy. This sequence joins TRBV5-1 and TRBJ1-4; D not certain. This clonotype originated in an adult with HIV. The donor label of this sample is uncertain. CDR3 sequence (DNA): TGCGCCAGCAGCTCCAGCACGCAGACGGAAAAACTGTTTTTT. This translates into CASSSSTQTEKLFF.